These T cell receptor beta chains were read from a single sample in a study of T cell repertoires in cytomegalovirus infection. TCRdb ran MiXCR on the reads and lists one entry per CDR3 protein. The sample gives approximately 600,000 distinct CDR3 sequences, roughly 42% of which show up once; more than 40% is in the top ten. Their cognate antigens are unknown. Sequenced material: cultured PBMCs, taken from culture after CMV antigen stimulation. Receptor source: a human donor in good health (CMV status not recorded). Some clones in this sample may be carry-over from other donors' samples. CDR3s include the opening cysteine and the closing phenylalanine or tryptophan. Each record gives: clone size, V gene, D gene, J gene, CDR3 protein, CDR3 DNA. The D gene is left open where the match is weak. Clone size is given for some rows only: seen once, a few or many times, or a class if the clone is expanded.

clone size: NA
V gene: TRBV12-3/TRBV12-4
D gene: TRBD2
J gene: TRBJ2-5
CDR3 protein: CASSFASGRVGVRETQYF
CDR3 DNA: TGTGCCAGCAGTTTTGCTAGCGGGAGAGTCGGGGTTAGAGAGACCCAGTACTTC

clone size: few
V gene: TRBV7-2
D gene: TRBD1
J gene: TRBJ2-7
CDR3 protein: CASTLTPGQHYEQYF
CDR3 DNA: TGTGCCAGCACGCTAACCCCGGGACAGCACTACGAGCAGTACTTC

clone size: NA
V gene: TRBV7-8
D gene: TRBD2
J gene: TRBJ2-1
CDR3 protein: CASSPRGIGLAGENEQFF
CDR3 DNA: TGTGCCAGCAGCCCCAGGGGGATCGGACTAGCGGGAGAGAATGAGCAGTTCTTC

clone size: many
V gene: TRBV12-3/TRBV12-4
D gene: NA
J gene: TRBJ1-5
CDR3 protein: CASSPTGWGQPQHF
CDR3 DNA: TGTGCCAGCAGTCCTACAGGGTGGGGTCAGCCCCAGCATTTT

clone size: few
V gene: TRBV7-2
D gene: NA
J gene: TRBJ2-7
CDR3 protein: CASSPKGSREQYF
CDR3 DNA: TGTGCCAGCAGTCCGAAGGGAAGTCGCGAGCAGTACTTC

clone size: NA
V gene: TRBV19
D gene: NA
J gene: TRBJ1-2
CDR3 protein: CASSVGPDSGYTF
CDR3 DNA: TGTGCCAGTAGTGTCGGCCCGGACTCTGGCTACACCTTC

clone size: NA
V gene: TRBV7-9
D gene: NA
J gene: TRBJ2-3
CDR3 protein: CASSPWGRREEATTDTQYF
CDR3 DNA: TGTGCCAGCAGCCCCTGGGGCCGAAGAGAGGAGGCAACAACAGATACGCAGTATTTT

clone size: NA
V gene: TRBV6-1
D gene: NA
J gene: TRBJ2-7
CDR3 protein: CASSEVFGGFYEQYF
CDR3 DNA: TGTGCCAGCAGTGAAGTATTTGGGGGATTCTACGAGCAGTACTTC

clone size: NA
V gene: TRBV7-9
D gene: NA
J gene: TRBJ2-5
CDR3 protein: CASSLTGYGGQETQYF
CDR3 DNA: TGTGCCAGCAGCTTAACGGGCTATGGGGGCCAAGAGACCCAGTACTTC

clone size: few
V gene: TRBV19
D gene: NA
J gene: TRBJ2-1
CDR3 protein: CASSIRVPVYNEQFF
CDR3 DNA: TGTGCCAGTAGTATTAGGGTTCCCGTGTACAATGAGCAGTTCTTC

clone size: NA
V gene: TRBV11-3
D gene: TRBD2
J gene: TRBJ2-1
CDR3 protein: CASSLGLAGDINEQFF
CDR3 DNA: TGTGCCAGCAGCTTAGGGCTAGCGGGGGACATCAATGAGCAGTTCTTC

clone size: NA
V gene: TRBV4-1
D gene: NA
J gene: TRBJ1-5
CDR3 protein: CASSRSDGQPQHF
CDR3 DNA: TGCGCCAGCAGCCGCTCCGACGGTCAGCCCCAGCATTTT

clone size: once
V gene: TRBV10-3
D gene: NA
J gene: TRBJ2-1
CDR3 protein: CATKGGVYNEQFF
CDR3 DNA: TGTGCCACAAAGGGAGGTGTCTACAATGAGCAGTTCTTC

clone size: once
V gene: TRBV11-2
D gene: NA
J gene: TRBJ1-1
CDR3 protein: CASSLGGDEAFF
CDR3 DNA: TGTGCCAGCAGCTTAGGGGGGGATGAAGCTTTCTTT

clone size: NA
V gene: TRBV12-3/TRBV12-4
D gene: TRBD1
J gene: TRBJ2-1
CDR3 protein: CASSLNRGHHNEQFF
CDR3 DNA: TGTGCCAGCAGTTTAAACAGGGGGCATCACAATGAGCAGTTCTTC

clone size: NA
V gene: TRBV10-3
D gene: TRBD1
J gene: TRBJ2-7
CDR3 protein: CAISDGTGSSEQYF
CDR3 DNA: TGTGCCATCAGTGACGGGACAGGGTCGAGTGAGCAGTACTTC

clone size: NA
V gene: TRBV20-1
D gene: NA
J gene: TRBJ2-3
CDR3 protein: CSARDARGSTDTQYF
CDR3 DNA: TGCAGTGCTAGAGATGCCAGGGGAAGCACAGATACGCAGTATTTT

clone size: NA
V gene: TRBV7-2
D gene: NA
J gene: TRBJ2-7
CDR3 protein: CASSSQGDSVEQYF
CDR3 DNA: TGTGCCAGCAGCTCACAGGGAGACAGTGTCGAGCAGTACTTC

clone size: NA
V gene: TRBV5-6
D gene: TRBD1
J gene: TRBJ1-1
CDR3 protein: CASSLSWDRNTEAFF
CDR3 DNA: TGTGCCAGCAGCTTGTCATGGGACAGGAACACTGAAGCTTTCTTT

clone size: few
V gene: TRBV10-2
D gene: NA
J gene: TRBJ2-1
CDR3 protein: CASSDSARYNEQFF
CDR3 DNA: TGCGCCAGCAGTGATAGCGCCCGATACAATGAGCAGTTCTTC

clone size: NA
V gene: TRBV20-1
D gene: NA
J gene: TRBJ2-7
CDR3 protein: CSARAVRESHEQYF
CDR3 DNA: TGCAGTGCTAGAGCGGTCCGTGAGAGCCACGAGCAGTACTTC

clone size: NA
V gene: TRBV7-2
D gene: TRBD2
J gene: TRBJ2-7
CDR3 protein: CASSRGLADTYEQYF
CDR3 DNA: TGTGCCAGCAGCCGCGGACTAGCGGATACCTACGAGCAGTACTTC

clone size: few
V gene: TRBV5-4
D gene: NA
J gene: TRBJ2-3
CDR3 protein: CASSLRTKETDTQYF
CDR3 DNA: TGTGCCAGCAGCTTGCGGACTAAAGAAACAGATACGCAGTATTTT

clone size: few
V gene: TRBV28
D gene: NA
J gene: TRBJ2-3
CDR3 protein: CASSSRSYSDTQYF
CDR3 DNA: TGTGCCAGCAGTTCACGGTCCTACTCAGATACGCAGTATTTT

clone size: NA
V gene: TRBV4-3
D gene: NA
J gene: TRBJ2-6
CDR3 protein: CASSQDLWGAGANVLTF
CDR3 DNA: TGCGCCAGCAGCCAAGATCTATGGGGTGCTGGGGCCAACGTCCTGACTTTC

clone size: NA
V gene: TRBV7-9
D gene: TRBD2
J gene: TRBJ2-7
CDR3 protein: CASGPLAGLYEQYF
CDR3 DNA: TGTGCCAGCGGCCCACTAGCGGGACTCTACGAGCAGTACTTC

clone size: NA
V gene: TRBV18
D gene: NA
J gene: TRBJ2-7
CDR3 protein: CASSPSSRSSYEQYF
CDR3 DNA: TGTGCCAGCTCCCCCTCCTCCAGGAGCTCCTACGAGCAGTACTTC

clone size: few
V gene: TRBV7-9
D gene: NA
J gene: TRBJ2-2
CDR3 protein: CASSFLGGTGELFF
CDR3 DNA: TGTGCCAGCAGCTTTCTTGGGGGCACCGGGGAGCTGTTTTTT

clone size: few
V gene: TRBV6-5
D gene: TRBD1
J gene: TRBJ1-2
CDR3 protein: CASQDRGDYGYTF
CDR3 DNA: TGTGCCAGCCAGGACAGGGGGGACTATGGCTACACCTTC

clone size: NA
V gene: TRBV12-3/TRBV12-4
D gene: NA
J gene: TRBJ1-1
CDR3 protein: CASSPPTGSGAFF
CDR3 DNA: TGTGCCAGCAGTCCCCCCACAGGGAGCGGGGCTTTCTTT

clone size: NA
V gene: TRBV20-1
D gene: TRBD2
J gene: TRBJ2-7
CDR3 protein: CSASQAGRAYEQYF
CDR3 DNA: TGCAGTGCTAGTCAAGCGGGGAGAGCCTACGAGCAGTACTTC

clone size: NA
V gene: TRBV12-3/TRBV12-4
D gene: NA
J gene: TRBJ2-1
CDR3 protein: CASSQTIYNEQFF
CDR3 DNA: TGTGCCAGCAGTCAGACTATCTACAATGAGCAGTTCTTC

clone size: NA
V gene: TRBV28
D gene: NA
J gene: TRBJ1-1
CDR3 protein: CASTPGGRVNTEAFF
CDR3 DNA: TGTGCCAGCACCCCGGGGGGAAGGGTTAACACTGAAGCTTTCTTT

clone size: NA
V gene: TRBV18
D gene: NA
J gene: TRBJ1-4
CDR3 protein: CASSPARDEKLFF
CDR3 DNA: TGTGCCAGCTCACCGGCCAGGGATGAAAAACTGTTTTTT

clone size: many
V gene: TRBV7-2
D gene: NA
J gene: TRBJ1-1
CDR3 protein: CASSLQRGNTEAFF
CDR3 DNA: TGTGCCAGCAGCCTACAGAGGGGAAACACTGAAGCTTTCTTT

clone size: NA
V gene: TRBV7-6
D gene: TRBD2
J gene: TRBJ2-2
CDR3 protein: CASSLSGTSGLGELFF
CDR3 DNA: TGTGCCAGCAGCCTATCCGGGACTAGCGGGTTGGGGGAGCTGTTTTTT

clone size: few
V gene: TRBV6-1
D gene: NA
J gene: TRBJ2-7
CDR3 protein: CASSDRQPDEQYF
CDR3 DNA: TGTGCCAGCAGTGATAGACAGCCTGACGAGCAGTACTTC

clone size: NA
V gene: TRBV28
D gene: TRBD1
J gene: TRBJ1-4
CDR3 protein: CASSSPGTGVNEKLFF
CDR3 DNA: TGTGCCAGCAGTTCGCCTGGGACAGGGGTCAATGAAAAACTGTTTTTT

clone size: few
V gene: TRBV10-3
D gene: TRBD1
J gene: TRBJ2-1
CDR3 protein: CAISLTQGQYLEQFF
CDR3 DNA: TGTGCCATCAGTCTGACCCAGGGACAGTACCTTGAGCAGTTCTTC

clone size: few
V gene: TRBV6-1
D gene: NA
J gene: TRBJ2-1
CDR3 protein: CASVRGWLRTHNEQFF
CDR3 DNA: TGTGCCAGCGTTAGGGGGTGGTTGAGAACCCACAATGAGCAGTTCTTC

clone size: NA
V gene: TRBV7-9
D gene: NA
J gene: TRBJ1-4
CDR3 protein: CASSLVDGEKLFF
CDR3 DNA: TGTGCCAGCAGCTTGGTCGACGGTGAAAAACTGTTTTTT

clone size: few
V gene: TRBV7-2
D gene: NA
J gene: TRBJ1-2
CDR3 protein: CASSLELRGVYGYTF
CDR3 DNA: TGTGCCAGCAGCTTAGAATTGCGGGGGGTATATGGCTACACCTTC

clone size: NA
V gene: TRBV6-1
D gene: NA
J gene: TRBJ2-2
CDR3 protein: CASRPPTGELFF
CDR3 DNA: TGTGCCAGCAGACCGCCGACCGGGGAGCTGTTTTTT

clone size: NA
V gene: TRBV27
D gene: NA
J gene: TRBJ2-2
CDR3 protein: CASSLNGLLRELFF
CDR3 DNA: TGTGCCAGCAGTTTAAACGGCCTTTTACGGGAGCTGTTTTTT

clone size: few
V gene: TRBV5-5
D gene: NA
J gene: TRBJ1-4
CDR3 protein: CASSHNGRPPYLNEKLFF
CDR3 DNA: TGTGCCAGCAGCCACAATGGACGGCCGCCTTACCTTAATGAAAAACTGTTTTTT

clone size: few
V gene: TRBV7-2
D gene: NA
J gene: TRBJ2-5
CDR3 protein: CASSWVGGQETQYF
CDR3 DNA: TGTGCCAGCAGCTGGGTGGGGGGCCAAGAGACCCAGTACTTC

clone size: NA
V gene: TRBV5-6
D gene: NA
J gene: TRBJ1-2
CDR3 protein: CASTAWTERDLYGYTF
CDR3 DNA: TGTGCCAGCACCGCCTGGACAGAGAGAGACTTATATGGCTACACCTTC

clone size: NA
V gene: TRBV4-2
D gene: NA
J gene: TRBJ1-6
CDR3 protein: CASSQMRVDSPLHF
CDR3 DNA: TGTGCCAGCAGCCAAATGCGGGTTGATTCACCCCTCCACTTT

clone size: NA
V gene: TRBV20-1
D gene: NA
J gene: TRBJ2-4
CDR3 protein: CSASPRGLAKNIQYF
CDR3 DNA: TGCAGTGCTAGTCCCCGGGGCCTAGCCAAAAACATTCAGTACTTC

clone size: NA
V gene: TRBV12-3/TRBV12-4
D gene: NA
J gene: TRBJ2-1
CDR3 protein: CASSSASITNEQFF
CDR3 DNA: TGTGCCAGCAGCTCGGCTAGTATAACTAATGAGCAGTTCTTC

clone size: few
V gene: TRBV27
D gene: TRBD2
J gene: TRBJ2-1
CDR3 protein: CASIPRTSGRTEQFF
CDR3 DNA: TGTGCCAGCATACCCCGGACTAGCGGGAGGACTGAGCAGTTCTTC

clone size: NA
V gene: TRBV6-5
D gene: NA
J gene: TRBJ1-5
CDR3 protein: CASSYRFSSNQPQHF
CDR3 DNA: TGTGCCAGCAGTTACAGATTCTCTAGCAATCAGCCCCAGCATTTT

clone size: NA
V gene: TRBV6-2/TRBV6-3
D gene: NA
J gene: TRBJ2-2
CDR3 protein: CATSWGSDKRSGELFF
CDR3 DNA: TGTGCCACCTCTTGGGGAAGCGATAAAAGGAGCGGGGAGCTGTTTTTT